This T cell receptor beta chain came from a study of OX40 agonist ivuxolimab in advanced cancers. Study-level background: Three patients showed partial responses: one hepatocellular carcinoma and two cutaneous melanoma cases.

This clone was seen more than once but under ten times. Antigen: not known. Broader study findings: Undetermined was the antigen specificity of the expanded peripheral T cells. Mean expanded clone counts were higher in CD8+ than CD4+ T cells.

Produced via immunoSEQ multiplex PCR; TCRdb's table is partial and in-frame only. The sample consists of more than 90,000 clones, about 84% of them appearing once. The sample here was CD4+ or CD8+ T cells sorted from blood, taken in a trial of the OX40 agonist ivuxolimab. The clonotype was recovered from an adult with an advanced solid tumor such as melanoma, head and neck, liver or kidney cancer.

The CDR3 DNA is TGTGCCAGCAAAGGACAGACCGGAGGGACAGATACGCAGTATTTT. It encodes CASKGQTGGTDTQYF. The V call is TRBV2, the J call TRBJ2-3; D is perhaps TRBD1 or TRBD2 (6 bases each). This CDR3 comprises 15 residues. Trimming left V 7 bases short and J 3 bases short, with 17 bases between. The germline V gene encodes CDR1 SNHLY and CDR2 FYNNEI. The full variable domain, completed using reference TRBV2 and TRBJ2-3, is EPEVTQTPSHQVTQMGQEVILRCVPISNHLYFYWYRQILGQKVEFLVSFYNNEISEKSEIFDDQFSVERPDGSNFTLKIRSTKLEDSAMYFCASKGQTGGTDTQYFGPGTRLTVL.